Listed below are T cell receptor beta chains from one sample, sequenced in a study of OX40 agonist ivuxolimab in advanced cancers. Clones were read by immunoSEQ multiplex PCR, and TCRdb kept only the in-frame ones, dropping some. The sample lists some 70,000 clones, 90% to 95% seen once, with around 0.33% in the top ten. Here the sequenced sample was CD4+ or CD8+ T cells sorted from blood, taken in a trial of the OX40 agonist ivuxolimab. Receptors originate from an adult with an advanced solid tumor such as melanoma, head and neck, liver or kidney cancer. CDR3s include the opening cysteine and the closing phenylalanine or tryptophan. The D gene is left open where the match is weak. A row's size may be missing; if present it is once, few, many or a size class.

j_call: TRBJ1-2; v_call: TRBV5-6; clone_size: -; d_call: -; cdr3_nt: TGTGCCAGCAGCTTGGACAGGATCTATGGCTACACCTTC; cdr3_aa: CASSLDRIYGYTF
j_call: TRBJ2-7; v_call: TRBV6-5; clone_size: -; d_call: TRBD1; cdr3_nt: TGTGCCAGCAGTCCCTACAGGGGCAACGAGCAGTACTTC; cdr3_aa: CASSPYRGNEQYF
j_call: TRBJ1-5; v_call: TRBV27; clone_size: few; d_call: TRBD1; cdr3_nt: TGTGCCAGCAACAGGGGGAGAAAGCCCCAGCATTTT; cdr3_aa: CASNRGRKPQHF
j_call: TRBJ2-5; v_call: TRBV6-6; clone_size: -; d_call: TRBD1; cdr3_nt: TGTGCCAGCCGGGACAGCCAAGAGACCCAGTACTTC; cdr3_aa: CASRDSQETQYF
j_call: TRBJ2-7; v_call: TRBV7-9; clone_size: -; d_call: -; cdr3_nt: TGTGCCAGCAGCTTGGGGTGGAGCTACGAGCAGTACTTC; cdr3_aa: CASSLGWSYEQYF
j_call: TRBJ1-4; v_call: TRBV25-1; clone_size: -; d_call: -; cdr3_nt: TGTGCCAGCAGTGGCCGCTCGGGAGGGCCGGAAAAACTGTTTTTT; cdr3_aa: CASSGRSGGPEKLFF
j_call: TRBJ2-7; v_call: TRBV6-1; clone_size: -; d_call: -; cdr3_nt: TGTGCCAGCAGTGAAGGACACCTCATCTACGAGCAGTACTTC; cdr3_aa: CASSEGHLIYEQYF
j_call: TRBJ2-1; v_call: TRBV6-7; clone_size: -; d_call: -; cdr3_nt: TGTGCCAGCAGCCCGGATAAACGAGATGGCTATGAGCAGTTCTTC; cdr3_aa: CASSPDKRDGYEQFF
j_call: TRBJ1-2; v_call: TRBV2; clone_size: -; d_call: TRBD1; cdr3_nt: TGTGCCAGCAGGGCAGGGGGAAGCTATGGCTACACCTTC; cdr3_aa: CASRAGGSYGYTF
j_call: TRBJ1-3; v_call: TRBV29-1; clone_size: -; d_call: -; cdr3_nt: TGCAGCGTGCGCACAGGGATTCCTGGAAACACCATATATTTT; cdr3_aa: CSVRTGIPGNTIYF
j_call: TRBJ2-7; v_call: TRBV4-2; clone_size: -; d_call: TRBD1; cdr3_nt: TGTGCCAGCAGCCAAACAGGGGTCGAGCAGTACTTC; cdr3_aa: CASSQTGVEQYF
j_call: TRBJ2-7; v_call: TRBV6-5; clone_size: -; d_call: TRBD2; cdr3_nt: TGTGCCAGCAGTAGAGCTAGCGGCGAGCAGTACTTC; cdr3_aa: CASSRASGEQYF
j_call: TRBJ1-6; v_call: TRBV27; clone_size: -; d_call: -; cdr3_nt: TGTGCCAGCAGTTTTGGGGGAACAAGCTCCTATAATTCACCCCTCCACTTT; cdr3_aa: CASSFGGTSSYNSPLHF
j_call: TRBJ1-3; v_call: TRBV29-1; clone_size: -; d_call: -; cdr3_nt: TGCAGCGTAGGACAGACAAACTCTGGAAACACCATATATTTT; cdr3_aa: CSVGQTNSGNTIYF
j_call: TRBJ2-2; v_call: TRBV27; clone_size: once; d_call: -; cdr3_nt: TGTGCCAGCAGACCTCCCGACAGAAACACCGGGGAGCTGTTTTTT; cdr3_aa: CASRPPDRNTGELFF
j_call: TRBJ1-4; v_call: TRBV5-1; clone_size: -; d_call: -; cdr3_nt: TGCGCCAGCAGCTTCGGCCCGAGGGGGGATAATGAAAAACTGTTTTTT; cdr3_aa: CASSFGPRGDNEKLFF
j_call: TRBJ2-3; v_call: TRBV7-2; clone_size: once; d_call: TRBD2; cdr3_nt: TGTGCCAGCAAAGGGACTAGCGGGAGTATGACAGATACGCAGTATTTT; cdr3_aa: CASKGTSGSMTDTQYF
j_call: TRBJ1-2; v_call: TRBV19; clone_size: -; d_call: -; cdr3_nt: TGTGCCAGTAGTATAGCCCTCCTTTCGCTCTATGGCTACACCTTC; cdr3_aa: CASSIALLSLYGYTF
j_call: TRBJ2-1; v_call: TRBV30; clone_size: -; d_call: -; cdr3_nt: TGTGCCTGGAGTTCTGACGGGTACAATGAGCAGTTCTTC; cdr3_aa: CAWSSDGYNEQFF
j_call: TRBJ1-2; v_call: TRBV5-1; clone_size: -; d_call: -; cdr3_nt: TGCGCCAGCAGCTTGGACGGTGCTAACTATGGCTACACCTTC; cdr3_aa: CASSLDGANYGYTF
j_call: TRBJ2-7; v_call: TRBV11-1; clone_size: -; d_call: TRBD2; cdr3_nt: TGTGCCAGCAGTTCACTAGCGGGTGTACCCTACGAGCAGTACTTC; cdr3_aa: CASSSLAGVPYEQYF
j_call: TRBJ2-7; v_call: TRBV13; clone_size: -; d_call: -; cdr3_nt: TGTGCCAGCAGCAACTCCGGGACCAGAAGATCCTACGAGCAGTACTTC; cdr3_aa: CASSNSGTRRSYEQYF
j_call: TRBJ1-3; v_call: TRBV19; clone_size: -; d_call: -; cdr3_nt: TGTGCCAGTAGGACATCGACAGGAATCTCTGGAAACACCATATATTTT; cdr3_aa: CASRTSTGISGNTIYF
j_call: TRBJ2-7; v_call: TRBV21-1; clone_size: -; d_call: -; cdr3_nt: TGTGCCAGCAGCGACCACGGAGCCCCTAACTACGAGCAGTACTTC; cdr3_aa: CASSDHGAPNYEQYF
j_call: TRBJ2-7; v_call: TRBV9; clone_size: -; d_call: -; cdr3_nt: TGTGCCAGCAGCGCTGGGTCCTCAGGAAGGTACGAGCAGTACTTC; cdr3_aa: CASSAGSSGRYEQYF
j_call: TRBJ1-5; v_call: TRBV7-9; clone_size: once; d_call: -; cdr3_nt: TGTGCCAGCAGCTCCTCGGACGGGGCTGGCAATCAGCCCCAGCATTTT; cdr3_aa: CASSSSDGAGNQPQHF
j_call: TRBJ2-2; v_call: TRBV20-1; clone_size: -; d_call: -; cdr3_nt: TGCAGTGCTAGACGGACCGGGGAGCTGTTTTTT; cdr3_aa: CSARRTGELFF
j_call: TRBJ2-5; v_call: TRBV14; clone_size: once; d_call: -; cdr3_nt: TGTGCCAGCAGCCAAGTCCAGGGGTTGGGGGAGCAGTACTTC; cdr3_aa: CASSQVQGLGEQYF
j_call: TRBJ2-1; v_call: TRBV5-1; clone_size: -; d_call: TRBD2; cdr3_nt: TGCGCCAGCAGCGGGACTAGCGGGAGTCGAAATGAGCAGTTCTTC; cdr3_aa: CASSGTSGSRNEQFF
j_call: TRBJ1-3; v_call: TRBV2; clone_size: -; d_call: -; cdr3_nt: TGTGCCAGTATGTCAGGGGCTCTCTCTGGAAACACCATATATTTT; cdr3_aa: CASMSGALSGNTIYF
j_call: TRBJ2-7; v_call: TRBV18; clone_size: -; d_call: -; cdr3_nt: TGTGCCAGCTCACCACCGGGTTTCGACAGCTCCTACGAGCAGTACTTC; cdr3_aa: CASSPPGFDSSYEQYF
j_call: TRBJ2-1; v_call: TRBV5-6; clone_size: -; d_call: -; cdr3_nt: TGTGCCAGCCATGGGCGGAGCTCCTACAATGAGCAGTTCTTC; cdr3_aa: CASHGRSSYNEQFF
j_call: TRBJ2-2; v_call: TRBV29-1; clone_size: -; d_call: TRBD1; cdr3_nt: TGCAGCGCCGACAGGGGGCCAAACACCGGGGAGCTGTTTTTT; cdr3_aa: CSADRGPNTGELFF
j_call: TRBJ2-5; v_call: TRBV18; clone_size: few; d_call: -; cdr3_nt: TGTGCCAGCTCACCAGCCTGGGGTGGGGAGACCCAGTACTTC; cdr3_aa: CASSPAWGGETQYF
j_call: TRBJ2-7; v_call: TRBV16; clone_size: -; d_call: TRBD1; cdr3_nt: TGTGCCAGCAGCCCACGTCAGGGGGCAGGGGTGTCCTACGAGCAGTACTTC; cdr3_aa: CASSPRQGAGVSYEQYF
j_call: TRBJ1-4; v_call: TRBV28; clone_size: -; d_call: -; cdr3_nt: TGTGCCAGTCAGGACAGAAGTAGCGAAAAACTGTTTTTT; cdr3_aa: CASQDRSSEKLFF
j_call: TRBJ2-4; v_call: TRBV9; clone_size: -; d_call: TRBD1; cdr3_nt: TGTGCCAGCAGCGGGGACAGGGTAGCAAACATTCAGTACTTC; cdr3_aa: CASSGDRVANIQYF
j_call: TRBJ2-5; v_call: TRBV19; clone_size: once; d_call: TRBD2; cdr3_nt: TGTGCCAGTAGTAAAAGCGGACTAGCGGGAGTCGGAGAGACCCAGTACTTC; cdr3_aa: CASSKSGLAGVGETQYF
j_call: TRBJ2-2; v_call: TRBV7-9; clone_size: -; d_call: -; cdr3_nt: TGTGCCAGCAGCTTGGTCGGGAACACCGGGGAGCTGTTTTTT; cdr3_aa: CASSLVGNTGELFF
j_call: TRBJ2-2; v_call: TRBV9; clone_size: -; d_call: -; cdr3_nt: TGTGCCAGCAGCCCCCGAGGGCTGGACACCGGGGAGCTGTTTTTT; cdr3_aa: CASSPRGLDTGELFF
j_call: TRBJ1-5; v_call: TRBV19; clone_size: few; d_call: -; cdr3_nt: TGTGCCAGTAGTAGGGCGGACCAGCCCCAGCATTTT; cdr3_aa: CASSRADQPQHF
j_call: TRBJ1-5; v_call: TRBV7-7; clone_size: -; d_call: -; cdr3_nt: TGTGCCAGCATCGAAGGGGCGGTTCAGCCCCAGCATTTT; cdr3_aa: CASIEGAVQPQHF
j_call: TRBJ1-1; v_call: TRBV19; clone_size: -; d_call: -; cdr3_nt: TGTGCCAGCAGGGTGGTGGGCACTGAAGCTTTCTTT; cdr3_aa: CASRVVGTEAFF
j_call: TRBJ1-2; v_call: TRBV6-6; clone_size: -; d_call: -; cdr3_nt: TGTGCCAGCAGGGAGGGGGGACAAAACTATGGCTACACCTTC; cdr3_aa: CASREGGQNYGYTF
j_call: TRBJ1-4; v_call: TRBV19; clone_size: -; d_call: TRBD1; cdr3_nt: TGTGCCAGTAGTCATGGACAGGCCGCAACTAATGAAAAACTGTTTTTT; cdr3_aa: CASSHGQAATNEKLFF